What follows are 21 T cell receptor beta chains derived from one specimen sequenced in a study of metastatic and nonmetastatic thyroid tumors. There were no patients who had received any treatment before thyroid surgery. MiXCR was used by TCRdb to re-call the PCR reads. This table has some 52,000 clones, around a sixth appearing once. The source material was blood. The receptors come from a female donor with papillary thyroid cancer or a benign thyroid nodule (not recorded which). Some clones in this sample may be carry-over from other donors' samples.

This clone was counted at least ten times. The J gene is TRBJ2-3, the V gene TRBV20-1; tentatively, D is TRBD1 or TRBD2 (5 bases each). Germline lookup yields CDR1 DFQATT and CDR2 SNEGSKA (reference sequence). Trimming pared 0 bases from V and 2 bases from J, leaving 15 bases between. This CDR3 contains 16 residues. The CDR3 DNA is TGCAGTGCTAGAGATAGGGGTAGCGTGGACACAGATACGCAGTATTTT. The encoded protein is CSARDRGSVDTDTQYF.

This clone was seen many times. The chain carries TRBV14 and TRBJ2-1, with unresolved D. Germline CDR1 SGHDN, CDR2 FVKESK. Trimming took 6 bases from V and 5 from J, leaving 11 bases between them. The CDR3 consists of 13 residues. This chain's CDR3 is CASRHNADNEQFF. Written as DNA, the CDR3 is TGTGCCAGCAGGCATAACGCGGACAATGAGCAGTTCTTC.

This clone was seen repeatedly, ten times or more. The rearrangement joins TRBV7-9 to TRBJ2-3, with D perhaps matching TRBD2 (6 bases). The V gene lost 5 bases and the J gene lost 4 bases, with 7 bases spanning the gap. The germline V gene encodes CDR1 SEHNR and CDR2 FQNEAQ (reference sequence). The CDR3 runs to 12 residues. CDR3 coding DNA: TGTGCCAGCAGCGGAGGGGCAGATACGCAGTATTTT. Translating gives CASSGGADTQYF.

This clone was detected ten times or more. The chain couples TRBV24-1 to TRBJ2-1; possible D gene TRBD2, 6 bases. The CDR3 runs to 15 residues. Looked up from germline, CDR1 is KGHDR and CDR2 is SFDVKD. V was pared by 8 bases and J by 6 bases, with 19 bases between. The CDR3 region has the DNA TGTGCCACCACGGCTAGCAAGGGGACTTTCAATGAGCAGTTCTTC. This encodes CATTASKGTFNEQFF.

The genes are TRBV15 and TRBJ2-7, with a possible D match to TRBD1 (5 bases). Germline CDR1 LNHNV, CDR2 YYDKDF (reference sequence). Deletions cut 0 bases from V and 2 bases from J, with 8 bases between. The CDR3 has 14 residues. The CDR3 DNA reads as TGTGCCACCAGCAGAGATCAGGGTCCCTACGAGCAGTACTTC. Protein: CATSRDQGPYEQYF.

This clone was counted many times. The gene calls are TRBV9 and TRBJ2-7, with 8 bases lining up with TRBD1. The CDR3 totals 15 residues. Germline V CDR1 and CDR2: SGDLS, YYNGEE. V lost 0 bases, J lost 3 bases, and 5 bases stayed unmatched. CDR3 protein: CASSVDSGTGYEQYF. The DNA of the CDR3 is TGTGCCAGCAGCGTAGATTCTGGGACAGGCTACGAGCAGTACTTC.

This clone was counted many times. The gene calls are TRBV20-1 and TRBJ1-6, with D possibly TRBD1 on 6 matching bases. Germline V gene data show CDR1 as DFQATT and CDR2 as SNEGSKA (reference sequence). The CDR3 sequence is 16 residues long. V lost 2 bases, J lost 6 bases, and 17 bases lay in between. The CDR3 DNA sequence: TGCAGTGCTAGACAGGGGTCATCTTTCCTTAATTCACCCCTCCACTTT. The encoded protein is CSARQGSSFLNSPLHF.

This clone was detected many times. This chain joins TRBV28 and TRBJ2-7, with D perhaps TRBD2 (5 bases). This CDR3 contains 12 residues. V was pared by 3 bases and J by 6 bases, with 9 bases between. Germline CDR1 and CDR2: MDHEN and SYDVKM. The CDR3 region has the DNA TGTGCCAGCAGTTTGGAAGGGAGCGAGCAGTACTTC. Residues: CASSLEGSEQYF.

This clone was counted ten times or more. The genes are TRBV27 and TRBJ2-1, with 12 positions matching TRBD2. The CDR3 is 13 residues long. Per the germline V gene, CDR1 is MNHEY and CDR2 is SMNVEV (reference sequence). V shed 5 bases, J shed 10 bases, and the junction held 3 bases outside the gene matches. CDR3 region: CASSPGLAGEQFF. CDR3 coding DNA: TGTGCCAGCAGTCCCGGACTAGCGGGGGAGCAGTTCTTC.

The chain links TRBV20-1 to TRBJ2-1; 14 nucleotides match TRBD2. The length of the CDR3 is 13 residues. The V gene's germline CDR1 is DFQATT and CDR2 SNEGSKA (reference sequence). The V and J ends lost 6 bases and 15 bases, in that order; junction bases with no gene match: 10. CDR3 sequence reads: CSARLAGGERGFF. The CDR3 DNA reads TGCAGTGCCAGACTAGCGGGAGGGGAGAGGGGGTTCTTC.

Ten or more counts support this clone. V is TRBV6-2 or TRBV6-3 and J is TRBJ1-5, with a possible D match to TRBD1 (6 bases). From germline, CDR1 is MNHEY and CDR2 SVGEGT. V was cut by 5 bases and J by 0 bases, with 11 bases left in between. This CDR3 has 15 residues. CDR3 in amino acids: CASSEQGNSNQPQHF. CDR3 DNA sequence: TGTGCCAGCAGTGAACAGGGAAATAGCAATCAGCCCCAGCATTTT.

For this clone: Relative to the germline gene, one junction end is altered; a read error may explain this. This rearrangement joins TRBV27 to TRBJ2-1; the match to TRBD1 covers 9 bases. From germline, CDR1 is MNHEY and CDR2 SMNVEV (reference sequence). The CDR3 runs 17 residues. The CDR3 DNA is TGTGCCAGCAGGATTTCCGGGACAGGGAACCCTAACAATGAGCAGCTCTTC. Amino acids: CASRISGTGNPNNEQLF.

By proportion, this clone is medium-sized. The rearrangement uses TRBV12-3 or TRBV12-4 and TRBJ2-1; the D gene is possibly TRBD2 (6 bases). The CDR3 contains 16 residues. Trimming cost V 4 bases and J 6 bases, with 19 bases left between them. The CDR3 loop is CASSSFRGGIINEQFF. Here the CDR3 DNA reads TGTGCCAGCAGTTCCTTTAGAGGCGGGATAATCAATGAGCAGTTCTTC.

The rearrangement links TRBV5-4 to TRBJ2-1; 9 nucleotides line up with TRBD2. The V segment lost 1 base and the J segment 6 bases; nucleotides outside the gene matches: 5. There are 15 residues in the CDR3. Germline V gene lookup returns CDR1 SGHNT and CDR2 YYREEE (reference sequence). DNA for the CDR3: TGTGCCAGCAGCTTGCCCTCGCGGGAGGGCAATGAGCAGTTCTTC. Translating gives CASSLPSREGNEQFF.

The sample holds many counts of this clone. The CDR3 here is CASTRRSNQPQHF. Written as DNA, the CDR3 is TGTGCCAGCACTCGACGGAGCAATCAGCCCCAGCATTTT. This chain connects TRBV19 to TRBJ1-5; D gene unclear. V was cut by 9 bases and J by 1 base, with 10 bases left in between. This CDR3 has 13 residues. CDR1 is LNHDA, CDR2 SQIVND, per germline (reference sequence).

This clone was seen a handful of times. Germline and junction disagree at one end, which may indicate a read error. This chain uses TRBV19 with TRBJ1-4; tentative D call: TRBD1 (6 bases). The length of the CDR3 is 11 residues. Germline assignment: CDR1 LNHDA and CDR2 SQIVND (reference sequence). DNA for the CDR3: TGTGCCAGTAGTATAGGGACAGTCGTCCTATTT. Protein: CASSIGTVVLF.

This clone was found many times. V gene TRBV28 combines with J gene TRBJ2-7, with D maybe TRBD1 (6 bases). Trimming took 6 bases from V and 1 from J, leaving 13 bases between them. Looked up from germline, CDR1 is MDHEN and CDR2 is SYDVKM. The CDR3 is 14 residues long. CDR3 loop: CASRDRDISYEQYF. The CDR3 bases are TGTGCCAGCAGGGACCGGGACATTTCCTACGAGCAGTACTTC.

There are many counts of this clone. Different DNA sequences within this sample yield the same CDR3. The J gene is TRBJ2-1, the V gene TRBV6-1, with 8 bases aligning to TRBD2. Germline V gene data show CDR1 as MNHNS and CDR2 as SASEGT. V gave up 8 bases and J gave up 5 bases; unmatched junction bases: 8. The CDR3 has 14 amino acids. The CDR3 spells CASQIAGSNNEQFF. CDR3 nucleotides: TGTGCCAGCCAAATAGCGGGATCGAACAATGAGCAGTTCTTC.

Turning to this clone: The junction departs from germline at one end; a sequencing error may be responsible. V gene TRBV28 combines with J gene TRBJ1-1; D perhaps matches TRBD1 (5 bases). This CDR3 has 14 amino acids. The germline CDR1 and CDR2 sequences are MDHEN and SYDVKM. The CDR3 loop reads CTSIKYRIDTEAFF. In DNA, the CDR3 is TGCACCAGCATCAAATACAGGATCGACACTGAAGCTTTCTTT.

This clone was recorded a few times. This sequence may be a read error, since a much larger clone differs from it by one base. The chain links TRBV4-1 to TRBJ1-4, with D unresolved. V was cut by 4 bases and J by 7 bases, with 16 bases left in between. CDR1 MGHRA and CDR2 YSYEKL come from the germline V gene. CDR3 length equals 15 residues. CDR3 coding DNA: TGCGCCAGCAGCCCCTGCGCGGGTGAGGGTGAAAAACTGTTTTTT. Translating it yields CASSPCAGEGEKLFF.

Ten or more counts support this clone. The V call is TRBV28, the J call TRBJ2-7; D ambiguous. CDR1 and CDR2 from the germline V gene are MDHEN and SYDVKM. The CDR3 runs 12 residues. Trimming stripped 6 bases from V and 0 bases from J, with 6 bases between. Written as DNA, the CDR3 is TGTGCCAGCAGCACGGGCTCCTACGAGCAGTACTTC. Translation gives CASSTGSYEQYF.